These 2 T cell receptor beta chains came from one sample sequenced in a study of blood T cell repertoires in COVID-19. Some clones are missing from TCRdb's copy, which holds only in-frame ones; the method was immunoSEQ multiplex PCR. Of about 190,000 clones detected, about 88% appear once; the ten largest clones hold around 6.6%. Sequencing was carried out using peripheral blood. Every receptor here comes from a middle-aged woman who had recovered from COVID-19.

This clone was counted once. V and J are TRBV28 and TRBJ2-2; 12 bases line up with TRBD2. The CDR3 covers 15 residues. Germline CDR1 reads MDHEN; CDR2 reads SYDVKM. V lost 6 bases, J lost 9 bases, and 8 bases stayed unmatched. CDR3 region: CASSPRTSGTRELFF. In DNA, the CDR3 is TGTGCCAGCAGCCCGCGGACTAGCGGGACCAGGGAGCTGTTTTTT. Looking up the rest from reference TRBV28 and TRBJ2-2 gives the full variable domain: DVKVTQSSRYLVKRTGEKVFLECVQDMDHENMFWYRQDPGLGLRLIYFSYDVKMKEKGDIPEGYSVSREKKERFSLILESASTNQTSMYLCASSPRTSGTRELFFGEGSRLTVL.

V usage is TRBV5-1 and J usage is TRBJ2-1; TRBD2 agrees at 10 bases. V trimming: 4 bases; J trimming: 5 bases; junction bases outside the gene matches: 3. The length of the CDR3 is 14 residues. The germline V gene has CDR1 SGHRS and CDR2 YFSETQ. The chain's CDR3 is CASSPSGRNNEQFF. CDR3 bases: TGCGCCAGCAGCCCTAGCGGGAGAAACAATGAGCAGTTCTTC.